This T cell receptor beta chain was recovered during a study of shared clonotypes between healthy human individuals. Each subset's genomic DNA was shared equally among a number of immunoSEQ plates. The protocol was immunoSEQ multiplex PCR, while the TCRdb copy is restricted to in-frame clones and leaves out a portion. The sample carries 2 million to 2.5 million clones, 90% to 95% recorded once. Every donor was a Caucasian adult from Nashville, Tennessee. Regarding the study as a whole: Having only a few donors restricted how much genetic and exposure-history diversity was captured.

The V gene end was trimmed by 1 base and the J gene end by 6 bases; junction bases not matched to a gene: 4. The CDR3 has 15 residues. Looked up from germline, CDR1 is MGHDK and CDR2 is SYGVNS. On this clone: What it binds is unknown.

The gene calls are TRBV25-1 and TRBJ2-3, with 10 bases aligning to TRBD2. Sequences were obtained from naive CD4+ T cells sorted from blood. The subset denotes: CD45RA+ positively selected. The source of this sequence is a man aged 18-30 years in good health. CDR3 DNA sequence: TGTGCCAGCAGTGAATGGCTAGCGGGGGTGGATACGCAGTATTTT. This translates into CASSEWLAGVDTQYF. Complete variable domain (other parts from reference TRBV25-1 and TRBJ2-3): EADIYQTPRYLVIGTGKKITLECSQTMGHDKMYWYQQDPGMELHLIHYSYGVNSTEKGDLSSESTVSRIRTEHFPLTLESARPSHTSQYLCASSEWLAGVDTQYFGPGTRLTVL.